This T cell receptor (beta chain) was found in a study of cytomegalovirus exposure and HLA in healthy donors. General study points: Despite most TCR sequences being rare, some public TCRs occurred in many donors. The classifier reportedly diagnosed cytomegalovirus status with high specificity and sensitivity. In vitro experiments confirmed that three CMV-associated chains were specific for CMV antigens. The study recorded fewer than 200 TCR beta chains that were cytomegalovirus-associated.

With respect to this clone: Its cognate antigen is unknown.

Profiling relied on immunoSEQ multiplex PCR, and the TCRdb table lists in-frame clones only, not all of them. The sample consists of roughly 67,000 clones, around 90% of them appearing once. The CDR3 loop spans 14 amino acids. Between the trimmed V and J ends, which lost 6 bases and 0 bases, there was a span of 12 bases. Germline V gives CDR1 LNHDA, CDR2 SQIVND (reference sequence). This sequence was found in a man aged 18-30 years in good health and CMV-seronegative. The specimen was PBMCs. The chain has TRBV19 and TRBJ2-7; the D gene is possibly TRBD2 (6 bases). CDR3 DNA sequence: TGTGCCAGTAGGGAGCGGGCGAGCTCCTACGAGCAGTACTTC. Translating gives CASRERASSYEQYF.